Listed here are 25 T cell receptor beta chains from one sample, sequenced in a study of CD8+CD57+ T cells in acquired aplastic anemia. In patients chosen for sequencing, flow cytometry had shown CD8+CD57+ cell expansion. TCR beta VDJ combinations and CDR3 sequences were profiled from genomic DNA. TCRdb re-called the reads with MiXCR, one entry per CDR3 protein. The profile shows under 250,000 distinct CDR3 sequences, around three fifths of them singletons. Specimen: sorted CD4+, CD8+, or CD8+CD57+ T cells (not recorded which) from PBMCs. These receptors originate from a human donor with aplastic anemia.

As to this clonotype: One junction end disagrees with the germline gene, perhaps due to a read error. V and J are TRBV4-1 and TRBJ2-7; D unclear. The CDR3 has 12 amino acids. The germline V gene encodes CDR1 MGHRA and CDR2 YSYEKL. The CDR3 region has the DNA TGTGCCAGCAAGCCTAGCTCCTACGAGCAGTACTTC. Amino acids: CASKPSSYEQYF.

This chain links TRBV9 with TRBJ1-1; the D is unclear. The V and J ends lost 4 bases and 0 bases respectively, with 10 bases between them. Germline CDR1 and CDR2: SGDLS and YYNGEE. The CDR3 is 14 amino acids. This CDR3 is CASSLAELNTEAFF. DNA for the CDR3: TGTGCCAGCAGCCTGGCCGAATTGAACACTGAAGCTTTCTTT.

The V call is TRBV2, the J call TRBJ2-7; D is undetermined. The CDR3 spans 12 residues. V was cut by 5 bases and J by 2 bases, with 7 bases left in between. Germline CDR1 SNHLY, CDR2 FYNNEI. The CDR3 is CASSPTPYEQYF. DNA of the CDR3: TGTGCCAGCAGTCCTACTCCCTACGAGCAGTACTTC.

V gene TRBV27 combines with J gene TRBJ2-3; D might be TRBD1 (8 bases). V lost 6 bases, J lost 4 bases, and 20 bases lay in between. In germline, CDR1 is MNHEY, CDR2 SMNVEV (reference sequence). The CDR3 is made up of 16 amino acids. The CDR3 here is CASSRTGRVPSDTQYF. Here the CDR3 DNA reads TGTGCCAGCAGCCGGACAGGGAGGGTCCCCTCAGATACGCAGTATTTT.

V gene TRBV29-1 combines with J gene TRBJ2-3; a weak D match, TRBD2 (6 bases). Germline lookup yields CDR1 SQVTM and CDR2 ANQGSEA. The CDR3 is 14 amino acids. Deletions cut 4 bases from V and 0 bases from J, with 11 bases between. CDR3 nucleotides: TGCAGCGTTGTACGGGGACTCAGCACAGATACGCAGTATTTT. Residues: CSVVRGLSTDTQYF.

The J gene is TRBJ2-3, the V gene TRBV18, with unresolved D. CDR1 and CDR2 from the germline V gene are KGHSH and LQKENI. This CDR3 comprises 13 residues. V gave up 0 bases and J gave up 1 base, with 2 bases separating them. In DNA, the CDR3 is TGTGCCAGCTCACCACCTGGCACAGATACGCAGTATTTT. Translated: CASSPPGTDTQYF.

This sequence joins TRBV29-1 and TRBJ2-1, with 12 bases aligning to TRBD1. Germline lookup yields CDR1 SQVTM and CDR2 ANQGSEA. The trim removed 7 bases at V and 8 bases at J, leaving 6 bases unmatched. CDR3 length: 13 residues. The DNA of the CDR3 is TGCAGCGAGGGGACAGGGGGCTTCGATGAGCAGTTCTTC. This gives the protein CSEGTGGFDEQFF.

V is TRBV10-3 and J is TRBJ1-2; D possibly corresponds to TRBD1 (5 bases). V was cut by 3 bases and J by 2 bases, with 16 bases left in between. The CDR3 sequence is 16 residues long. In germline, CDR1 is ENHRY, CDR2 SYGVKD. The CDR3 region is CAISDRRSGTNYGYTF. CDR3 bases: TGTGCCATCAGTGATAGGAGGTCCGGGACCAACTATGGCTACACCTTC.

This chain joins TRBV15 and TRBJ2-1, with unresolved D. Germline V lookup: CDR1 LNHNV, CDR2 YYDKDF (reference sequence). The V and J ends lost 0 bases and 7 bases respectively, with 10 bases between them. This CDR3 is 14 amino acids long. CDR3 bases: TGTGCCACCAGCAGAGACCGGCCACAGAATGAGCAGTTCTTC. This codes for CATSRDRPQNEQFF.

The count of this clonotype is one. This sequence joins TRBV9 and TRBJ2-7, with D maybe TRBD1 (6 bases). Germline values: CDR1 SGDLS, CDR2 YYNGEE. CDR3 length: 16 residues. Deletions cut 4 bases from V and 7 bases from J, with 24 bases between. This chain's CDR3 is CASSFEGVRGIGEQYF. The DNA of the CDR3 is TGTGCCAGCAGCTTCGAGGGGGTTAGGGGTATAGGGGAGCAGTACTTC.

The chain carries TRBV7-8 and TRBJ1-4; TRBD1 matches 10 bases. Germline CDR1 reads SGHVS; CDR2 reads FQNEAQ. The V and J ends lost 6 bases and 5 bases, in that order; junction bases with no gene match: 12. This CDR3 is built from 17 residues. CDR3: CASSRTGGDSYNEKLFF. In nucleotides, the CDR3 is TGTGCCAGCAGTAGGACAGGGGGTGACTCCTACAATGAAAAACTGTTTTTT.

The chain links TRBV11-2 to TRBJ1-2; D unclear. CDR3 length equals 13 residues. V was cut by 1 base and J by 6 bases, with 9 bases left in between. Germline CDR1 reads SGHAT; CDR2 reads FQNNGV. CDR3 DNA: TGTGCCAGCAGCTTAGTGGTTGCGGATGGCTACACCTTC. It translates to CASSLVVADGYTF.

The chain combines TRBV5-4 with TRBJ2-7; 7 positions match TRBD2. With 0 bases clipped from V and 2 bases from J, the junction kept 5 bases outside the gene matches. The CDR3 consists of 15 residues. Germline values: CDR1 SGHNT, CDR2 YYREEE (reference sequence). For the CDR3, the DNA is TGTGCCAGCAGCTTGGTTGGCGGGAGTACCTACGAGCAGTACTTC. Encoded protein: CASSLVGGSTYEQYF.

CDR3 DNA: TGCAGCGTTGATGTCAGGGGAAGCTACGAGCAGTACTTC. It specifies CSVDVRGSYEQYF. The chain has TRBV29-1 and TRBJ2-7, with a tentative D call TRBD1 (6 bases). Germline lookup yields CDR1 SQVTM and CDR2 ANQGSEA. The CDR3 runs 13 residues. The germline V and J ends were trimmed by 3 bases and 3 bases, with 12 bases remaining between them.

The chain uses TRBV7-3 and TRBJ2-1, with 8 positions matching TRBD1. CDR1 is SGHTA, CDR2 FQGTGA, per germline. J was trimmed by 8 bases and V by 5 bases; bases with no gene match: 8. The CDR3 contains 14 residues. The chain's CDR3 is CASSPDRARHEQFF. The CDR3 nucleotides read TGTGCCAGCAGCCCGGACAGGGCCCGGCATGAGCAGTTCTTC.

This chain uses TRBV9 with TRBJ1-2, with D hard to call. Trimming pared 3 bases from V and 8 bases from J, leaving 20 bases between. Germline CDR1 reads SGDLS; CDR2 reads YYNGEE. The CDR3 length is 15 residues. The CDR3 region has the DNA TGTGCCAGCAGCGCCCCCGAACACCAAATTCAAGGCTACACCTTC. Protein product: CASSAPEHQIQGYTF.

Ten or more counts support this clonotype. The CDR3 nucleotides are TGTGCCAGCACCGGACCCACCCCGGACAATGAGCAGTTCTTC. Translation gives CASTGPTPDNEQFF. The V gene is TRBV2, the J gene TRBJ2-1; D gene unclear. The germline V gene has CDR1 SNHLY and CDR2 FYNNEI. V lost 7 bases and J lost 5, with 15 bases in between. The CDR3 loop spans 14 amino acids.

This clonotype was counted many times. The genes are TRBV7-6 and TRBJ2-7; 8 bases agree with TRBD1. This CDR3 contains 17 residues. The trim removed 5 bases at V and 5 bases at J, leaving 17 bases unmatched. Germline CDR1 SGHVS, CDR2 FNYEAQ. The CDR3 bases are TGTGCCAGCAGCCTATACTCCTGGACAGGGTCGGTGAACGAGCAGTACTTC. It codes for CASSLYSWTGSVNEQYF.

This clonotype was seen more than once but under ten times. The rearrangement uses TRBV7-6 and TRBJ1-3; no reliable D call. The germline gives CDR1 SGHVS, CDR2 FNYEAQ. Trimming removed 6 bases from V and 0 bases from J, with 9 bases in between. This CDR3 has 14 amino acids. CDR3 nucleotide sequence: TGTGCCAGCAGTCCAGGCCACTCTGGAAACACCATATATTTT. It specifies CASSPGHSGNTIYF.

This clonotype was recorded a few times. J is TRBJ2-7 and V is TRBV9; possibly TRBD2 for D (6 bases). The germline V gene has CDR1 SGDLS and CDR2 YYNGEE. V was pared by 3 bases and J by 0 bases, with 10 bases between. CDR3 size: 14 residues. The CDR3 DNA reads TGTGCCAGCAGCGCTCAGGACTACTCCTACGAGCAGTACTTC. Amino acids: CASSAQDYSYEQYF.

The CDR3 sequence is CASAGDTTYEQYF. CDR3 DNA: TGTGCCAGCGCCGGCGACACAACCTACGAGCAGTACTTC. This chain connects TRBV7-9 to TRBJ2-7, with D unresolved. Germline-derived CDR1 and CDR2 are SEHNR and FQNEAQ (reference sequence). The CDR3 runs 13 residues. V was pared by 8 bases and J by 2 bases, with 13 bases between.

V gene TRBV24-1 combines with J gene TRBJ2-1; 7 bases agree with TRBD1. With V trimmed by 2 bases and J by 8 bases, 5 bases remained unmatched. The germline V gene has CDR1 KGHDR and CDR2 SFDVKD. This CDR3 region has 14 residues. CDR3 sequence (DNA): TGTGCCACCAGTGATTCGACAGGGATTGATGAGCAGTTCTTC. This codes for CATSDSTGIDEQFF.

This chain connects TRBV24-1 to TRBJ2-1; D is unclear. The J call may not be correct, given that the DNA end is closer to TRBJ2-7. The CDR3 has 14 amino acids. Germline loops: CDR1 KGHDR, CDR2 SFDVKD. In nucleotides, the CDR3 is TGTGCCAGCAGACCTAACACCGAGGCCTACGAGCAGTACTTC. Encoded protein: CASRPNTEAYEQYF.

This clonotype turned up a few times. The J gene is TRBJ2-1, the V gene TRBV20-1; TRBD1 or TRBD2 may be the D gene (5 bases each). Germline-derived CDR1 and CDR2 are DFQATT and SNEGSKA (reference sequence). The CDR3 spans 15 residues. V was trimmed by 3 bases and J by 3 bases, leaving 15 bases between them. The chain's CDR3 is CSARGVERGYNEQFF. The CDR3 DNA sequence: TGCAGTGCTAGGGGGGTGGAACGGGGCTACAATGAGCAGTTCTTC.

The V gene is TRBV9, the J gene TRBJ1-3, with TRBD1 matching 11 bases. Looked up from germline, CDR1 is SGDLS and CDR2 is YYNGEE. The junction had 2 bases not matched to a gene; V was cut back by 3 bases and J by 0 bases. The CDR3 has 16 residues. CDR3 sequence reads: CASSGGTGGSGNTIYF. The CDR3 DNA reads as TGTGCCAGCAGCGGCGGGACAGGGGGCTCTGGAAACACCATATATTTT.